Presented here are 17 T cell receptor beta chains from one specimen sequenced in a study of Graves' ophthalmopathy and Graves' hyperthyroidism. Using RNA transcripts, the TCR beta CDR3 regions were amplified. First-round RT-PCR with HTBI primers preceded a second-round multiplex PCR. TCRdb re-called the multiplex PCR reads with MiXCR, one entry per CDR3 protein. Among some 390,000 distinct CDR3 sequences listed, around 19% were seen once. The specimen sequenced was peripheral blood. These receptors were taken from a woman younger than 30 with Graves' ophthalmopathy.

Many counts were recorded for this clonotype. The rearrangement uses TRBV24-1 and TRBJ2-2; no clear D gene. The V end was cut by 5 bases, the J end by 1 base, with 10 bases between. CDR1 is KGHDR, CDR2 SFDVKD, per germline. This CDR3 is 15 amino acids long. CDR3 coding DNA: TGTGCCACCAGTGTATCCGGCCAGAACACCGGGGAGCTGTTTTTT. Its translation: CATSVSGQNTGELFF.

The chain has TRBV20-1 and TRBJ2-7, with D unresolved. This CDR3 is 15 amino acids long. Trimming removed 6 bases from V and 1 base from J, with 19 bases in between. CDR1 and CDR2 (germline): DFQATT, SNEGSKA (reference sequence). The CDR3 spells CSAETPDDSSYEQYF. In DNA, the CDR3 is TGCAGTGCCGAAACGCCAGACGATTCTTCCTACGAGCAGTACTTC.

This clonotype was seen many times. The chain is built from TRBV6-2 or TRBV6-3 and TRBJ1-1, with a possible D match to TRBD1 (6 bases). Looked up from germline, CDR1 is MNHEY and CDR2 is SVGEGT. V gave up 6 bases and J gave up 0 bases, with 14 bases separating them. This CDR3 is 15 amino acids long. CDR3 in amino acids: CASSPDSLMNTEAFF. In DNA form, the CDR3 reads TGTGCCAGCAGCCCGGACAGCCTTATGAACACTGAAGCTTTCTTT.

Ten or more counts support this clonotype. The genes are TRBV28 and TRBJ2-7; 7 bases align to TRBD1. The CDR3 totals 13 residues. Germline assignment: CDR1 MDHEN and CDR2 SYDVKM. After removal of 5 bases from V and 1 base from J, the junction contained 2 bases not matched to a gene. CDR3 residues: CASSGTASYEQYF. The CDR3 DNA reads as TGTGCCAGCAGTGGGACAGCTTCCTACGAGCAGTACTTC.

This clonotype was seen at least ten times. The rearrangement links TRBV6-2 or TRBV6-3 to TRBJ2-2, with 8 bases matching TRBD1. The V gene's germline CDR1 is MNHEY and CDR2 SVGEGT. V shed 1 base and J 4 bases; nucleotides not matched to a gene: 5. The CDR3 has 16 amino acids. The CDR3: CASSYWTGPTTGELFF. DNA for the CDR3: TGTGCCAGCAGTTACTGGACAGGGCCGACCACCGGGGAGCTGTTTTTT.

Many counts were recorded for this clonotype. The genes are TRBV20-1 and TRBJ2-2; the match to TRBD1 covers 11 bases. The germline gives CDR1 DFQATT, CDR2 SNEGSKA (reference sequence). There are 13 residues in the CDR3. CDR3 in amino acids: CSLDRGHTGELFF. For the CDR3, the DNA is TGCAGCCTGGACAGGGGGCACACCGGGGAGCTGTTTTTT.

This clonotype showed up many times. This chain joins TRBV24-1 and TRBJ2-7, with D tentatively TRBD2 (6 bases). The V gene lost 3 bases and the J gene lost 6 bases, with 17 bases spanning the gap. CDR1 is KGHDR and CDR2 is SFDVKD in the germline V gene. The CDR3 is made up of 15 amino acids. The CDR3 protein is CATSDGGTGLGEQYF. The CDR3 DNA is TGTGCCACCAGTGATGGGGGGACTGGGTTGGGCGAGCAGTACTTC.

The rearrangement links TRBV2 to TRBJ2-1; a possible D gene is TRBD1 (6 bases). The germline V and J ends were trimmed by 6 bases and 4 bases, with 13 bases remaining between them. From germline, CDR1 is SNHLY and CDR2 FYNNEI. This CDR3 spans 14 amino acids. The CDR3 coding sequence is TGTGCCAGCAGAGATCTCAGGGGTTACAATGAGCAGTTCTTC. Its translation: CASRDLRGYNEQFF.

This clonotype was recorded at least ten times. The gene calls are TRBV29-1 and TRBJ2-7; no reliable D call. Germline CDR1 SQVTM, CDR2 ANQGSEA. V lost 4 bases, J lost 3 bases, and 10 bases lay in between. The CDR3 consists of 12 residues. DNA of the CDR3: TGCAGCGTTGTCCGGTCTAACTACGAGCAGTACTTC. Its protein is CSVVRSNYEQYF.

This clonotype was found many times. This sequence joins TRBV14 and TRBJ1-1; no firm D call. Deletions cut 0 bases from V and 6 bases from J, with 23 bases between. The CDR3 runs 18 residues. Looked up from germline, CDR1 is SGHDN and CDR2 is FVKESK. CDR3 amino acids: CASSQDRFLLGSLAEAFF. The CDR3 DNA sequence: TGTGCCAGCAGCCAAGATAGGTTCCTGCTAGGGAGTTTAGCTGAAGCTTTCTTT.

Ten or more counts support this clonotype. The chain links TRBV6-1 to TRBJ1-1, with D maybe TRBD1 (6 bases). The CDR3 extends over 14 amino acids. Germline values: CDR1 MNHNS, CDR2 SASEGT. Deletions cut 5 bases from V and 4 bases from J, with 14 bases between. The CDR3 coding sequence is TGTGCCAGCAGTCGGAAGACAGGCGGCACTGAAGCTTTCTTT. Translating gives CASSRKTGGTEAFF.

The chain couples TRBV7-2 to TRBJ2-5; D is ambiguous. The ends were cut back, 3 bases at V and 6 bases at J, with 2 bases in the middle. Germline-derived CDR1 and CDR2 are SGHTA and FQGNSA. The CDR3 covers 10 residues. The CDR3: CASSLKTQYF. The CDR3 coding sequence is TGTGCCAGCAGCTTGAAGACCCAGTACTTC.

This clonotype occurred many times. CDR3 amino acids: CASSFLGPGNTIYF. The CDR3 DNA reads as TGTGCCAGCAGTTTTCTCGGCCCTGGAAACACCATATATTTT. The V gene is TRBV27, the J gene TRBJ1-3; D unclear. V was shortened by 3 bases and J by 2 bases, with 8 bases between the two germline ends. The CDR3 contains 14 residues. CDR1 is MNHEY, CDR2 SMNVEV, per germline (reference sequence).

V gene TRBV11-3 combines with J gene TRBJ2-2, with TRBD1 matching over 8 bases. Germline CDR1 SGHNT, CDR2 YENEEA. The CDR3 length is 15 residues. The junction had 9 bases not matched to a gene; V was cut back by 5 bases and J by 7 bases. The CDR3: CASSPTDRVFGELFF. The CDR3 region has the DNA TGTGCCAGCAGCCCGACGGACAGGGTTTTCGGGGAGCTGTTTTTT. Variable domain in full (rest from reference TRBV11-3 and TRBJ2-2): EAGVVQSPRYKIIEKKQPVAFWCNPISGHNTLYWYLQNLGQGPELLIRYENEEAVDDSQLPKDRFSAERLKGVDSTLKIQPAELGDSAVYLCASSPTDRVFGELFFGEGSRLTVL.

V and J are TRBV19 and TRBJ2-5; D ambiguous. The germline CDR1 and CDR2 sequences are LNHDA and SQIVND (reference sequence). This CDR3 is built from 14 residues. Trimming took off 3 bases at V and 5 bases at J, with 13 bases between the two ends. CDR3 in amino acids: CASSMEGIYETQYF. Here the CDR3 DNA reads TGTGCCAGTAGTATGGAAGGGATTTACGAGACCCAGTACTTC.

This clonotype was detected a few times. The rearrangement uses TRBV7-3 and TRBJ2-2; tentative D call: TRBD1 (6 bases). V was clipped by 10 bases and J by 4 bases, with 13 bases between them. This CDR3 has 13 residues. CDR1 is SGHTA, CDR2 FQGTGA, per germline. CDR3 protein: CATSTGSTGELFF. The CDR3 DNA reads as TGTGCCACCTCCACAGGGAGCACCGGGGAGCTGTTTTTT. The full variable domain, rest sourced from reference TRBV7-3 and TRBJ2-2, is GAGVSQTPSNKVTEKGKYVELRCDPISGHTALYWYRQSLGQGPEFLIYFQGTGAADDSGLPNDRFFAVRPEGSVSTLKIQRTERGDSAVYLCATSTGSTGELFFGEGSRLTVL.

This clonotype was seen at least ten times. The rearrangement uses TRBV29-1 and TRBJ2-5; D gene uncertain. Germline V gene lookup returns CDR1 SQVTM and CDR2 ANQGSEA. The CDR3 contains 10 residues. CDR3 bases: TGCGAGAGATCCAAGGAGACCCAGTACTTC. Amino acid sequence: CERSKETQYF.